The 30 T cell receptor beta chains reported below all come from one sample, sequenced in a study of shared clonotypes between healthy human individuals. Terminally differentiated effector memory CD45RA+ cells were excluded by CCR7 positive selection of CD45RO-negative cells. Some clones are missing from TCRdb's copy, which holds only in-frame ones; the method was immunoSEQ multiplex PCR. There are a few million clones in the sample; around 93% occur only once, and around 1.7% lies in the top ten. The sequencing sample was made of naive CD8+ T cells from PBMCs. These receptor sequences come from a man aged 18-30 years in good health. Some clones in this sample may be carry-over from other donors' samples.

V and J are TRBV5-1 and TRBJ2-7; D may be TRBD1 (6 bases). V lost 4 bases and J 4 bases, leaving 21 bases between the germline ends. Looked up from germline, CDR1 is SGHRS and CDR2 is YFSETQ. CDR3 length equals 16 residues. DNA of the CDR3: TGCGCCAGCAGCCCAGCGAGGCAGGGGAATCGGTACGAGCAGTACTTC. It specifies CASSPARQGNRYEQYF.

DNA of the CDR3: TGTGCCAGTAGTATGGGTGCGGGGGAGCTGTTTTTT. It yields the protein CASSMGAGELFF. V and J are TRBV19 and TRBJ2-2, with D unresolved. Trimming left V 3 bases short and J 8 bases short, with 7 bases between. The CDR3 consists of 12 residues. Per germline, CDR1 LNHDA and CDR2 SQIVND (reference sequence).

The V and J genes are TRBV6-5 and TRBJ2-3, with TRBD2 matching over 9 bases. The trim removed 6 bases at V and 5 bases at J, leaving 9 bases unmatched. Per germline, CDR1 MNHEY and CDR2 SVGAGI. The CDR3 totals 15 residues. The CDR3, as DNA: TGTGCCAGCAGGCGGATAGCGGGAGCAATAGATACGCAGTATTTT. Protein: CASRRIAGAIDTQYF.

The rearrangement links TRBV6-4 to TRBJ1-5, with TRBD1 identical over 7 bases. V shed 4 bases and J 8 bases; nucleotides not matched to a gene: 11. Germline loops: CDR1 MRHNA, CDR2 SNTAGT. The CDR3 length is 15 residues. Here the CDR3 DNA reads TGTGCCAGCAGTGCCGGGGACAGCTTGAGGGAGCCCCAGCATTTT. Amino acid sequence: CASSAGDSLREPQHF.

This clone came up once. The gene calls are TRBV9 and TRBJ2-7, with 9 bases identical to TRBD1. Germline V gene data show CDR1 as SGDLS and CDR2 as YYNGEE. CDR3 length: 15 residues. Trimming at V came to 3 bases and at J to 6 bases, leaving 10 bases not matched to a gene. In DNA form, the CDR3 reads TGTGCCAGCAGCGCCGGGGGACAGGGCTCGTCCGAGCAGTACTTC. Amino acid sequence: CASSAGGQGSSEQYF.

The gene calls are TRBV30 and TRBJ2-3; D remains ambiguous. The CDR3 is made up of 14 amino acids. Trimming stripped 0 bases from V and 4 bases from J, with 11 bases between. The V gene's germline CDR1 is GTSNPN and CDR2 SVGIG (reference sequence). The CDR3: CAWSVLVLSDTQYF. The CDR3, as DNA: TGTGCCTGGAGTGTCCTAGTCCTCTCAGATACGCAGTATTTT.

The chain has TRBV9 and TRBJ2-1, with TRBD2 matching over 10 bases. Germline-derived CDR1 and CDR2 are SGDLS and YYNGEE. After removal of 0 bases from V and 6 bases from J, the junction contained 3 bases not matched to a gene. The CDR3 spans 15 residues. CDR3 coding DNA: TGTGCCAGCAGCGTAGGTAGCGGGAGGTCCAATGAGCAGTTCTTC. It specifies CASSVGSGRSNEQFF.

The CDR3, as DNA: TGCGCCAGCAGCCAAGGCTCCCTCCCGGACAGGGGGCGCGGGAGCCCTGGAAACACCATATATTTT. Its translation: CASSQGSLPDRGRGSPGNTIYF. This chain joins TRBV4-1 and TRBJ1-3, with 11 bases fitting TRBD1. Germline-derived CDR1 and CDR2 are MGHRA and YSYEKL. This CDR3 is built from 22 residues. V dropped 1 base and J dropped 2; count of bases not matched to a gene: 19.

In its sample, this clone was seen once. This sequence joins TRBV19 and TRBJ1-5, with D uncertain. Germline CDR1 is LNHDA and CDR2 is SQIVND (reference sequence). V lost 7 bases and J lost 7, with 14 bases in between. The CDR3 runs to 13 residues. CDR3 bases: TGTGCCAGTACCTACGGTGTGTGGCAGCCCCAGCATTTT. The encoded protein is CASTYGVWQPQHF.

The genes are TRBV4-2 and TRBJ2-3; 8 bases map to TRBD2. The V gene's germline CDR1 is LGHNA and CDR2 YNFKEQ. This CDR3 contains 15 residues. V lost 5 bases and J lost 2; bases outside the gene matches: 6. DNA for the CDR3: TGTGCCAGCAGCGAAGCGGGAGTTTCCACAGATACGCAGTATTTT. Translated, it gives CASSEAGVSTDTQYF.

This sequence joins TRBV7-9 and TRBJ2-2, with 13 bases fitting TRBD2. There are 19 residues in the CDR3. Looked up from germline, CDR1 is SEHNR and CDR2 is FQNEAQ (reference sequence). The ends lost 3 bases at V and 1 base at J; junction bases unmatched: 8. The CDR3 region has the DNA TGTGCCAGCAGCTTCCCGGGACTAGCGGGAAAAATGAACACCGGGGAGCTGTTTTTT. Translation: CASSFPGLAGKMNTGELFF.

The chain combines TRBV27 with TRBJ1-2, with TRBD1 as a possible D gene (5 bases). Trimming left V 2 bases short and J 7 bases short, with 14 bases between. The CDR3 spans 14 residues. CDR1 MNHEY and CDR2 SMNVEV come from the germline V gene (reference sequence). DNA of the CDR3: TGTGCCAGCAGTTTACTCGGGGGAGGGGCTGGCTACACCTTC. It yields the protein CASSLLGGGAGYTF.

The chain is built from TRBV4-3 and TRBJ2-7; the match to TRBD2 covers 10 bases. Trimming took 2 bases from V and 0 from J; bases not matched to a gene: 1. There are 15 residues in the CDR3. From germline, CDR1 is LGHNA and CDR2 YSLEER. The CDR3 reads CASSQWTSGSYEQYF. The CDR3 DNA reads TGCGCCAGCAGCCAATGGACTAGCGGCTCCTACGAGCAGTACTTC.

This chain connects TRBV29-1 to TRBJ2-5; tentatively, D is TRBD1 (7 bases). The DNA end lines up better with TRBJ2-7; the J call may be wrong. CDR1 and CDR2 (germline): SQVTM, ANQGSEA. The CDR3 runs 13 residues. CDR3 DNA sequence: TGCAGCGGGAGGGACAGATCCTACTACGAGCAGTACTTC. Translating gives CSGRDRSYYEQYF.

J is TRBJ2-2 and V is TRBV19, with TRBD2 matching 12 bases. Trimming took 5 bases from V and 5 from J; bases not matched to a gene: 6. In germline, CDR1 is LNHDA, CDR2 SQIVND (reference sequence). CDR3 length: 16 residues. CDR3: CASSLLAGGLTGELFF. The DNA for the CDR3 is TGTGCCAGTAGTTTACTAGCGGGAGGTTTGACCGGGGAGCTGTTTTTT.

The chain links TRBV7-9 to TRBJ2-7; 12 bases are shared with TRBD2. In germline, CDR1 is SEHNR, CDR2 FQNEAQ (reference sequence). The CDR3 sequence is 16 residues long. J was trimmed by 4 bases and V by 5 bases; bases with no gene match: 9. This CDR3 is CASSGTGTSGLYEQYF. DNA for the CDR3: TGTGCCAGCAGCGGCACCGGGACTAGCGGGTTATACGAGCAGTACTTC.

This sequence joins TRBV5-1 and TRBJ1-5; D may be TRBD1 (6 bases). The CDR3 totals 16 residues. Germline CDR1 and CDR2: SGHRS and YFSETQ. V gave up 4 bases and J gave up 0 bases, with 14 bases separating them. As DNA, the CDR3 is TGCGCCAGCAGCCTGGGACACCCATATAGCAATCAGCCCCAGCATTTT. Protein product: CASSLGHPYSNQPQHF.

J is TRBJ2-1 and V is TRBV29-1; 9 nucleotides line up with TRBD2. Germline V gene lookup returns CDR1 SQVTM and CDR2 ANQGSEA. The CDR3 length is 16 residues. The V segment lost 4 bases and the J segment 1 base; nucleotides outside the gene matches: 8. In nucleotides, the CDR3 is TGCAGCGTTGTATGGTATCTAGCGGGGTCCTACAATGAGCAGTTCTTC. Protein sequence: CSVVWYLAGSYNEQFF.

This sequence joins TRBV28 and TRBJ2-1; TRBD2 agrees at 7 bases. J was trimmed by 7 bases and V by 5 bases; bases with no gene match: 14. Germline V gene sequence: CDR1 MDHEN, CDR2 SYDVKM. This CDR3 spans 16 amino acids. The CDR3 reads CASSPFSGVGRNEQFF. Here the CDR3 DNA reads TGTGCCAGCAGTCCCTTCAGCGGGGTAGGGAGAAATGAGCAGTTCTTC.

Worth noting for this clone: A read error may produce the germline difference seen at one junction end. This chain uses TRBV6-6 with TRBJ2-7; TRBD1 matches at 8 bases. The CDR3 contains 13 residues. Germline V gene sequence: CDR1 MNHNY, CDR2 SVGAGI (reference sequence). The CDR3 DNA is TGCGCCAGCAGTGCCAGGACAGGGTACGAGCAGTACTTC. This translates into CASSARTGYEQYF.

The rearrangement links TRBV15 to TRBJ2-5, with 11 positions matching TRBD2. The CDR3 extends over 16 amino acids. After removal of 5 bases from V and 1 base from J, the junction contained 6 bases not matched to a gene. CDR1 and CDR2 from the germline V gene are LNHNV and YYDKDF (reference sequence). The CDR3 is CATSGPSGRPQETQYF. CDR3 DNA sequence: TGTGCCACCAGCGGGCCTAGCGGGAGGCCCCAAGAGACCCAGTACTTC.

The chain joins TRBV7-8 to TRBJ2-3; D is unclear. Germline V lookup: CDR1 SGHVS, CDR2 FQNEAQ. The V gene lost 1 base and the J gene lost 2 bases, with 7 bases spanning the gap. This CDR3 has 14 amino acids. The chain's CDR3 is CASSLVRYTDTQYF. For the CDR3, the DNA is TGTGCCAGCAGCTTAGTACGGTACACAGATACGCAGTATTTT.

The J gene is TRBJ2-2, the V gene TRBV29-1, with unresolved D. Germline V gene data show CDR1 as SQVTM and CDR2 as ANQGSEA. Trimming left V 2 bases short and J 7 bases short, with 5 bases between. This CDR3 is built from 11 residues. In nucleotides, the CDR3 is TGCAGCGTTGAATATGGCGGGGAGCTGTTTTTT. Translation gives CSVEYGGELFF.

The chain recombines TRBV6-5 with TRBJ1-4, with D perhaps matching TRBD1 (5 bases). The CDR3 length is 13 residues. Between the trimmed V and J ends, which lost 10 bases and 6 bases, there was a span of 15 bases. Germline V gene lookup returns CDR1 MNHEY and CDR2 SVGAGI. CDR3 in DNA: TGTGCCACCGGCGGGGCCCCAGATGAAAAACTGTTTTTT. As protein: CATGGAPDEKLFF.

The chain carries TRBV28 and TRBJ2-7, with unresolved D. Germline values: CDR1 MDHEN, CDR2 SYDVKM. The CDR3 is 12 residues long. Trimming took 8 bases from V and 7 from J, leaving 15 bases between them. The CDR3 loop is CASLSGSGEQYF. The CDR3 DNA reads TGTGCCAGCTTGAGTGGGTCCGGTGAGCAGTACTTC.

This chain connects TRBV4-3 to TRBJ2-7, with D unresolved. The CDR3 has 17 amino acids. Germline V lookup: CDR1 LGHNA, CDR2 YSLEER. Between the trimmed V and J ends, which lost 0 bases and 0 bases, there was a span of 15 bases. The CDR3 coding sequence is TGCGCCAGCAGCCAAGACTTAAGTTACCGGGCCTCCTACGAGCAGTACTTC. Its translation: CASSQDLSYRASYEQYF.

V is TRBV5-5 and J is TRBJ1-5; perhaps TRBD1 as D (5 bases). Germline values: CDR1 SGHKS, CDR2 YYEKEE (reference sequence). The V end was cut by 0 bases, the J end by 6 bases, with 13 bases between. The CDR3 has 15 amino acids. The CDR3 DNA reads TGTGCCAGCAGCTTGGTAGGGCCAGGGAGTCAGCCCCAGCATTTT. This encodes CASSLVGPGSQPQHF.

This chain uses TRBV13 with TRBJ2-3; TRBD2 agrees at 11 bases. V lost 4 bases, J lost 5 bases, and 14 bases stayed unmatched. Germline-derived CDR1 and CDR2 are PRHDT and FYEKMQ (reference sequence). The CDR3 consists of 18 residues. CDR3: CASSYSSGGLWDGDTQYF. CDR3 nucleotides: TGTGCCAGCAGCTACTCTAGCGGGGGGCTCTGGGACGGAGATACGCAGTATTTT. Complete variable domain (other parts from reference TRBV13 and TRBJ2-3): AAGVIQSPRHLIKEKRETATLKCYPIPRHDTVYWYQQGPGQDPQFLISFYEKMQSDKGSIPDRFSAQQFSDYHSELNMSSLELGDSALYFCASSYSSGGLWDGDTQYFGPGTRLTVL.

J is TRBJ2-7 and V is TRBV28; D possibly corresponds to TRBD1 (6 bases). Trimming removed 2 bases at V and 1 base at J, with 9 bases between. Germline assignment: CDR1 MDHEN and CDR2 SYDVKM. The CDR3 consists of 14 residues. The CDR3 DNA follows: TGTGCCAGCAGTTTACTCGGACAGTCCTACGAGCAGTACTTC. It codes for CASSLLGQSYEQYF.

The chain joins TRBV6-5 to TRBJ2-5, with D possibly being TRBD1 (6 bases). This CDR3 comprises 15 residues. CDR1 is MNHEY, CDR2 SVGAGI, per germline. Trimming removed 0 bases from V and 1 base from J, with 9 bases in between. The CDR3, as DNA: TGTGCCAGCAGTTACTCACCCAGGGGCCAAGAGACCCAGTACTTC. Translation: CASSYSPRGQETQYF.